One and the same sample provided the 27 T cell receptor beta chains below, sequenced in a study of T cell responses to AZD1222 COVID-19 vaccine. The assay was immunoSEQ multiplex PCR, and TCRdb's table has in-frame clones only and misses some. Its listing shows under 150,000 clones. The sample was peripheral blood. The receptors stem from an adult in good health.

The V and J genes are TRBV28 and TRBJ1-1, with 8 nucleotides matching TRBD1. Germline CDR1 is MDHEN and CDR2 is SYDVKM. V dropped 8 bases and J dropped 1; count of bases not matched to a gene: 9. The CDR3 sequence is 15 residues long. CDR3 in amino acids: CASLPPGTGNTEAFF. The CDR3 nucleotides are TGTGCCAGCCTACCACCCGGGACAGGGAACACTGAAGCTTTCTTT. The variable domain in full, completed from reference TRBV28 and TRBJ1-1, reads DVKVTQSSRYLVKRTGEKVFLECVQDMDHENMFWYRQDPGLGLRLIYFSYDVKMKEKGDIPEGYSVSREKKERFSLILESASTNQTSMYLCASLPPGTGNTEAFFGQGTRLTVV.

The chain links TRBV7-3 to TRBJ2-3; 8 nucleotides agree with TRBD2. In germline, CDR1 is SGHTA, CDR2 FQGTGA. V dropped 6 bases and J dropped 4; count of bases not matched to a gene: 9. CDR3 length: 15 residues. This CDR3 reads CASRRGLADSDTQYF. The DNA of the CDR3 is TGTGCCAGCAGGCGTGGACTAGCAGACTCAGATACGCAGTATTTT.

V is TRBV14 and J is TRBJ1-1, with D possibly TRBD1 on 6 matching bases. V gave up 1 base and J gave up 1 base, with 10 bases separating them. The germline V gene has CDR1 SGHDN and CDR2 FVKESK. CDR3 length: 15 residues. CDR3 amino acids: CASSQGTAQNTEAFF. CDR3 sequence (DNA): TGTGCCAGCAGCCAAGGGACAGCCCAGAACACTGAAGCTTTCTTT. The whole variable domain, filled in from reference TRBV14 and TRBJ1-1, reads EAGVTQFPSHSVIEKGQTVTLRCDPISGHDNLYWYRRVMGKEIKFLLHFVKESKQDESGMPNNRFLAERTGGTYSTLKVQPAELEDSGVYFCASSQGTAQNTEAFFGQGTRLTVV.

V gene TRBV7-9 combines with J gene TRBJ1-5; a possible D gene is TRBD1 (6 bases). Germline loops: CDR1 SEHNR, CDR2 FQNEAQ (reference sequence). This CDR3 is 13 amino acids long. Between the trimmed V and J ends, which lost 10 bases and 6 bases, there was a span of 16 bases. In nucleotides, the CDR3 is TGTGCCACCGAAGAGGGGGGCGGTCAGCCCCAGCATTTT. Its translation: CATEEGGGQPQHF.

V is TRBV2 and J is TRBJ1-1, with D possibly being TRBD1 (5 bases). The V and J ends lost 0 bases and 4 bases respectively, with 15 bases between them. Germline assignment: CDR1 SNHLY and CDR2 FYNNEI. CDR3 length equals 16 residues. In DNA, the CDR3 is TGTGCCAGCAGTGAAGCGAGAAGGGGCCCTGTCACTGAAGCTTTCTTT. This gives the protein CASSEARRGPVTEAFF.

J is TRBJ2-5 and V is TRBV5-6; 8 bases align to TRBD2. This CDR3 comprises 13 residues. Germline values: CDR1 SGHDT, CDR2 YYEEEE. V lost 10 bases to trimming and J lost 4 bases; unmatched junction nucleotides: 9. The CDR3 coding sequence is TGTGCCTTTCAGATGGCGGGGGGAGAGACCCAGTACTTC. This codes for CAFQMAGGETQYF.

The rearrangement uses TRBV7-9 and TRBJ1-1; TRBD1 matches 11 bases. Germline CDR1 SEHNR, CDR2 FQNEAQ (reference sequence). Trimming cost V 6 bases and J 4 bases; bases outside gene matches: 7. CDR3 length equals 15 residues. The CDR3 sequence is CASRSVGTGGTEAFF. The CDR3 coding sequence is TGTGCCAGCAGGAGTGTGGGGACAGGGGGCACTGAAGCTTTCTTT.

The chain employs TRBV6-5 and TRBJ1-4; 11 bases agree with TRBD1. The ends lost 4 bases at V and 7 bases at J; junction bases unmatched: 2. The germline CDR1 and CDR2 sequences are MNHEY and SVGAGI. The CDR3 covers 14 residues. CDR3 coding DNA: TGTGCCAGCAGTTTGGACAGGGGGCGTGAAAAACTGTTTTTT. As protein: CASSLDRGREKLFF.

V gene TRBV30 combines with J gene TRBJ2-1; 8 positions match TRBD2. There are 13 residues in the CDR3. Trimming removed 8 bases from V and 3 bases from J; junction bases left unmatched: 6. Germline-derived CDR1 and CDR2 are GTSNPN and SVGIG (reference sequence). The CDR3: CALSGGYYNEQFF. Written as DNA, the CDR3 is TGTGCCCTAAGCGGGGGCTACTACAATGAGCAGTTCTTC.

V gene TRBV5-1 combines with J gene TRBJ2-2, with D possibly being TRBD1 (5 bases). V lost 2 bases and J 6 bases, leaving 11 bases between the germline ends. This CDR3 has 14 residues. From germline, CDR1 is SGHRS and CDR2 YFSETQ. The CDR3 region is CASSLVQVAGELFF. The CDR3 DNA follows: TGCGCCAGCAGCTTAGTACAGGTTGCCGGGGAGCTGTTTTTT. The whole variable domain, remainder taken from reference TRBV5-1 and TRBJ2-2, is KAGVTQTPRYLIKTRGQQVTLSCSPISGHRSVSWYQQTPGQGLQFLFEYFSETQRNKGNFPGRFSGRQFSNSRSEMNVSTLELGDSALYLCASSLVQVAGELFFGEGSRLTVL.

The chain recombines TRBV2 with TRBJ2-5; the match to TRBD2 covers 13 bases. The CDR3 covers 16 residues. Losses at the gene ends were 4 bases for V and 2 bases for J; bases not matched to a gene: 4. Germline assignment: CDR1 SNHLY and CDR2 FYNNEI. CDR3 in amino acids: CASSGGTSGAQETQYF. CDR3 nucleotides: TGTGCCAGCAGTGGGGGGACTAGCGGGGCTCAAGAGACCCAGTACTTC.

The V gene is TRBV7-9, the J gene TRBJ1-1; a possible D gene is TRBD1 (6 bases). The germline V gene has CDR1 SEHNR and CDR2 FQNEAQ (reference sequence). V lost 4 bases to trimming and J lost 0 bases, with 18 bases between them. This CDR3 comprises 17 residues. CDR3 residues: CASSSEQGMVLNTEAFF. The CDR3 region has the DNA TGTGCCAGCAGCTCGGAACAGGGTATGGTATTGAACACTGAAGCTTTCTTT.

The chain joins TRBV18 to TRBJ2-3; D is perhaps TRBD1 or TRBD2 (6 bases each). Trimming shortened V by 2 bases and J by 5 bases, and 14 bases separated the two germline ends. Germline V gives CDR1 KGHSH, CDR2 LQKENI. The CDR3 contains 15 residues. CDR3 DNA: TGTGCCAGCTCACCATCCCCGGGGGCGGGAGATACGCAGTATTTT. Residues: CASSPSPGAGDTQYF.

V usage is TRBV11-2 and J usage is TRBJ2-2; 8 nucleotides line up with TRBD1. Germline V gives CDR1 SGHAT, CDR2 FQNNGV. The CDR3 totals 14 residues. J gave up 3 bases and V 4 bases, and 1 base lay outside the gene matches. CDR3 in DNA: TGTGCCAGCAGCTCGACAGGGGACACCGGGGAGCTGTTTTTT. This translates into CASSSTGDTGELFF.

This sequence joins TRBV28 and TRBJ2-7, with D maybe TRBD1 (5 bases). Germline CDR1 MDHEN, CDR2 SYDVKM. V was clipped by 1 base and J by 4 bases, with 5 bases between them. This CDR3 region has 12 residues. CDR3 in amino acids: CASSLYRYEQYF. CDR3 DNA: TGTGCCAGCAGTTTATACAGGTACGAGCAGTACTTC.

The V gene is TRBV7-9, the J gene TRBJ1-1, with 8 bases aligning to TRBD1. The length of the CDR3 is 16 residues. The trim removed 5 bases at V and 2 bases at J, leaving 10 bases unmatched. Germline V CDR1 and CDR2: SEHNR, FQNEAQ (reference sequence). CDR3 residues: CASSPDRGGANTEAFF. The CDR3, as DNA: TGTGCCAGCAGCCCCGACAGGGGCGGGGCAAACACTGAAGCTTTCTTT.

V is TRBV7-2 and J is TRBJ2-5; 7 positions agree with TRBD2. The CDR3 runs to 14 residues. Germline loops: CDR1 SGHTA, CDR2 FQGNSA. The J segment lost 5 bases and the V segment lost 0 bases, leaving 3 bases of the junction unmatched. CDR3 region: CASSLAGGRETQYF. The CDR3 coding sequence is TGTGCCAGCAGCTTAGCGGGGGGGAGGGAGACCCAGTACTTC. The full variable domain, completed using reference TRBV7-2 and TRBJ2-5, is GAGVSQSPSNKVTEKGKDVELRCDPISGHTALYWYRQSLGQGLEFLIYFQGNSAPDKSGLPSDRFSAERTGGSVSTLTIQRTQQEDSAVYLCASSLAGGRETQYFGPGTRLLVL.

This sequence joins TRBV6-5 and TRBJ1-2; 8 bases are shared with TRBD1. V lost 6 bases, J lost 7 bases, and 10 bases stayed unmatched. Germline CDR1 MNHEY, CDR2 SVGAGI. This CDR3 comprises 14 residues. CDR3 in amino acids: CASRQPGTGFGYTF. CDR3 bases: TGTGCCAGCAGGCAACCCGGGACAGGCTTTGGCTACACCTTC.

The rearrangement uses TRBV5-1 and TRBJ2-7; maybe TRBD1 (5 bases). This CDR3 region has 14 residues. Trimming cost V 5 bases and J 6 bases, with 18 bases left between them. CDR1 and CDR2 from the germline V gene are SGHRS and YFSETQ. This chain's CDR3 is CASRESTGVSEQYF. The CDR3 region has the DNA TGCGCCAGCAGGGAGAGCACAGGAGTTTCCGAGCAGTACTTC.

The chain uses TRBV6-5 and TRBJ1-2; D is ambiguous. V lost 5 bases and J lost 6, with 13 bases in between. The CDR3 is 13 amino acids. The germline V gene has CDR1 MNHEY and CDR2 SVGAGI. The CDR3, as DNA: TGTGCCAGCAGTCCGACCGGCGACCATGGCTACACCTTC. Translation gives CASSPTGDHGYTF.

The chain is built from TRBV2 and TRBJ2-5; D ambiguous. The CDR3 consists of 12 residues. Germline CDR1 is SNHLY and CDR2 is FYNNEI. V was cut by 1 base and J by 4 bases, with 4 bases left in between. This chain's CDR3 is CASSEGAETQYF. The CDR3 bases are TGTGCCAGCAGTGAAGGGGCAGAGACCCAGTACTTC.

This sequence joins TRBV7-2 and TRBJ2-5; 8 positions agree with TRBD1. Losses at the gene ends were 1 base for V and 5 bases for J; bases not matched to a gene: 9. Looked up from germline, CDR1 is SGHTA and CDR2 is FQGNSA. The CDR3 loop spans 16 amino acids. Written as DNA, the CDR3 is TGTGCCAGCAGCTTAGGAGGACAGGGAATTCAGGAGACCCAGTACTTC. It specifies CASSLGGQGIQETQYF. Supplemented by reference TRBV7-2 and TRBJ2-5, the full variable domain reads GAGVSQSPSNKVTEKGKDVELRCDPISGHTALYWYRQSLGQGLEFLIYFQGNSAPDKSGLPSDRFSAERTGGSVSTLTIQRTQQEDSAVYLCASSLGGQGIQETQYFGPGTRLLVL.

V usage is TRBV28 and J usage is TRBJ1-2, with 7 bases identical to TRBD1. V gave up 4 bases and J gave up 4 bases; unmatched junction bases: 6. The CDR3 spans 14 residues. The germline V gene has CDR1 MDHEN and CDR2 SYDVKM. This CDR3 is CASSSPGDSYGYTF. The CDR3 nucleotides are TGTGCCAGCAGTTCCCCCGGGGACAGCTATGGCTACACCTTC.

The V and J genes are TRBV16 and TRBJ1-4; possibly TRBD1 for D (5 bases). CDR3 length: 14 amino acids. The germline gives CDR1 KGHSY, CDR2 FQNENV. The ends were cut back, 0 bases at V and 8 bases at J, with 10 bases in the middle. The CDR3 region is CASSQSPRDEKLFF. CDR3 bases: TGTGCCAGCAGCCAATCCCCCAGGGACGAAAAACTGTTTTTT. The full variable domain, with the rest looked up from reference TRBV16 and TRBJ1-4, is GEEVAQTPKHLVRGEGQKAKLYCAPIKGHSYVFWYQQVLKNEFKFLISFQNENVFDETGMPKERFSAKCLPNSPCSLEIQATKLEDSAVYFCASSQSPRDEKLFFGSGTQLSVL.

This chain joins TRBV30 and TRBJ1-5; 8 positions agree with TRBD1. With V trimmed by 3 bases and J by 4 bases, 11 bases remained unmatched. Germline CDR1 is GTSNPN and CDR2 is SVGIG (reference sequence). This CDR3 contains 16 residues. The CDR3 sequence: CAWRNPRDRGNQPQHF. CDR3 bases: TGTGCCTGGAGGAACCCCCGCGACAGGGGTAATCAGCCCCAGCATTTT.

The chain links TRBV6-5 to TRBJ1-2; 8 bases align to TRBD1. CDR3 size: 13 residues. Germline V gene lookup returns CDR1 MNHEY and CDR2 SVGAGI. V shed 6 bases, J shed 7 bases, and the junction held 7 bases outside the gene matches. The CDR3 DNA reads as TGTGCCAGCAGCCCCGGGACAGGTGGTGGCTACACCTTC. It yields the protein CASSPGTGGGYTF.

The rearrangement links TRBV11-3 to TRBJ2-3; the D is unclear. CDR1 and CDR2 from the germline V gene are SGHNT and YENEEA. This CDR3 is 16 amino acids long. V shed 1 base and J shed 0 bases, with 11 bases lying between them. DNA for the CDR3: TGTGCCAGCAGCTTAGGGTTTGGGCAGAGCACAGATACGCAGTATTTT. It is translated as CASSLGFGQSTDTQYF.